This T cell receptor beta chain was profiled in a study of Ad26.COV2.S vaccination and SARS-CoV-2 variants. As for the study in general: The authors gave Ad26.COV2.S intramuscularly, either once or twice 56 days apart. Points from the study as a whole: CD8+ and CD4+ T cells specific for spike reportedly responded with substantial breadth after vaccination. Total T cell responses were possibly underestimated by TCR breadth and depth analyses.

V dropped 4 bases and J dropped 5 bases, with 17 bases sitting between them. This CDR3 has 15 amino acids. Germline V gives CDR1 LGHNA, CDR2 YNFKEQ. Remarks on this clone: Its antigen is unidentified.

Assay used: immunoSEQ multiplex PCR; TCRdb lists only in-frame clones, some missing. The table has about 350,000 clones, approximately 86% seen once. The treatment is: around 19 received Ad26.COV2.S at low or high dose, single or two shots; roughly five received placebo; per-sample allocation not given. The investigators took samples on day 63 after the first vaccine or placebo injection. Its platform was an Ad26 vector, and its expressed antigen was Wuhan-strain SARS-CoV-2 spike. The source material was peripheral blood, sampled in a trial of Ad26.COV2.S vaccine versus placebo. This TCR came from a person between 18 and 59 years old who received the Ad26.COV2.S COVID-19 vaccine or a placebo. The chain couples TRBV4-2 to TRBJ1-1; a possible D gene is TRBD1 (5 bases). CDR3 residues: CASSPYDTQGTEAFF. DNA of the CDR3: TGTGCCAGCAGCCCTTACGATACCCAGGGAACTGAAGCTTTCTTT.